This T cell receptor beta chain comes out of a study of early T cells in non-severe SARS-CoV-2 infection. Study summary: With bulk RNA from unsorted whole blood as input, sequencing yielded unpaired chains.

CDR1 and CDR2 from the germline V gene are ENHRY and SYGVKD. The CDR3 runs to 14 residues. V lost 6 bases and J 5 bases, leaving 14 bases between the germline ends. Individual cDNA molecules carried attached unique molecular identifiers. In TCRdb, the 5' RACE reads were re-called with MiXCR into one record per CDR3 protein. The sample lists approximately 50,000 distinct CDR3 sequences; 9.3% were seen once. This clonotype has only a few counts. The antigen is unknown. Study findings and constraints: VDJdb-based matching was biased toward anti-spike CD8 responses and missed private and CD4 specificities.

The origin of this receptor is an adult who was a healthcare worker with PCR-confirmed SARS-CoV-2 infection or an uninfected control (not recorded which). What was sequenced was whole blood. The V and J genes are TRBV10-3 and TRBJ2-1; D is perhaps TRBD2 (5 bases). The DNA for the CDR3 is TGTGCCATCAGCTCCGGTTCGGGGAACAATGAGCAGTTCTTC. This codes for CAISSGSGNNEQFF.